This T cell receptor (beta chain) emerged from a study of T cell changes during pregnancy in multiple sclerosis. The V gene end was trimmed by 5 bases and the J gene end by 5 bases; junction bases not matched to a gene: 11. The CDR3 extends over 15 amino acids. Germline V gene lookup returns CDR1 LNHDA and CDR2 SQIVND (reference sequence). The protocol was immunoSEQ multiplex PCR, while the TCRdb copy is restricted to in-frame clones and leaves out a portion. The sample lists 90,000 to 95,000 clones; approximately 90% were seen once. The source material was peripheral blood, sampled before pregnancy. V and J are TRBV19 and TRBJ1-1; 7 bases line up with TRBD1. The sequence derives from a female donor with multiple sclerosis, enrolled in a pregnancy study. CDR3 region: CASSGAGGRYTEAFF. CDR3 nucleotides: TGTGCCAGTAGTGGCGCAGGGGGGCGATATACTGAAGCTTTCTTT.